This TCR beta chain was sequenced for a study of shared clonotypes between healthy human individuals. Generated by immunoSEQ multiplex PCR, the TCRdb table keeps only in-frame clones and is missing some. Of some 700,000 clones listed, roughly 88% are singletons. CDR3 size: 15 residues. V lost 3 bases, J lost 4 bases, and 6 bases stayed unmatched. Per the germline V gene, CDR1 is LNHDA and CDR2 is SQIVND (reference sequence). The sample taken for sequencing was memory CD8+ T cells from PBMCs. The subset denotes: CD45RO+ cells pooled with CCR7-negative TemRA cells. The receptor's source is a young man in good health. Some clones in this sample may be carry-over from other donors' samples. The rearrangement joins TRBV19 to TRBJ2-1; 7 nucleotides align to TRBD2. The CDR3 sequence: CASSISWEGYNEQFF. The DNA for the CDR3 is TGTGCCAGTAGTATCTCCTGGGAGGGTTACAATGAGCAGTTCTTC.